This TCR beta chain stems from a study of T cells in Graves' hyperthyroidism and ophthalmopathy. For the study at large: Peripheral blood samples were taken at initial diagnosis, prior to any treatment.

Amplification targeted TCR beta CDR3 regions from RNA transcripts. The study used the HTBI primer set for a first-round RT-PCR of the TCR CDR3. Using its own MiXCR run on the multiplex PCR reads, TCRdb lists one record per CDR3 protein. Of hundreds of thousands of distinct CDR3 sequences detected, roughly 13% appear once; the ten largest clones hold under 7%. This clonotype was seen many times. The antigen is undetermined. CDR1 and CDR2 (germline): DFQATT, SNEGSKA (reference sequence). V was pared by 8 bases and J by 6 bases, with 23 bases between. The CDR3 length is 15 residues. Study-level findings and limits: Median prediction lead before ophthalmopathy onset was about 6.5 months with the model.

V usage is TRBV20-1 and J usage is TRBJ2-1; perhaps TRBD2 as D (6 bases). This TCR was sampled from a woman aged 25-40 years with Graves' hyperthyroidism that later progressed to Graves' ophthalmopathy. The sample taken for sequencing was blood. CDR3 amino acids: CSLTPPGRLGNEQFF. The CDR3 DNA reads TGCAGTTTAACCCCCCCAGGGAGGTTGGGCAATGAGCAGTTCTTC.